These 21 T cell receptor delta chains were all obtained from the same sample, sequenced in a study of gamma-delta chains in newborns, infants, children. TCRdb reanalyzed the reads using CATT. The data show approximately 5,000 delta-chain clones, less than 6% seen once. Sample: blood. The receptor source for this set is a child who was a newborn, infant or young child, either healthy, febrile or measles-vaccinated (not recorded which).

On this clone: The same CDR3 also results from other DNA sequences found in this sample. CDR3 in amino acids: CACDTTGGSWDTRQMFF. DNA for the CDR3: TGTGCCTGTGACACTACTGGGGGGTCCTGGGACACCCGACAGATGTTTTTC. The rearrangement uses TRDV2 and TRDJ3, with TRDD3 matching over 8 bases. This CDR3 spans 17 amino acids. After removal of 1 base from V and 1 base from J, the junction contained 2 bases not matched to a gene. Germline CDR1 reads GEAIGNYY; CDR2 reads EKD.

The V and J genes are TRDV1 and TRDJ1; D is ambiguous. V was trimmed by 0 bases and J by 0 bases, leaving 14 bases between them. Germline V CDR1 and CDR2: TSWWSYY, QGS. CDR3 length: 17 amino acids. The CDR3 region is CALGELEPTTYTDKLIF. The CDR3 DNA follows: TGTGCTCTTGGGGAACTTGAGCCCACCACGTACACCGATAAACTCATCTTT.

The chain couples TRDV2 to TRDJ1; D unclear. The germline CDR1 and CDR2 sequences are GEAIGNYY and EKD. The CDR3 loop spans 21 amino acids. Deletions cut 2 bases from V and 1 base from J, with 31 bases between. The CDR3 here is CACDSLLLPFPPVPGTDKLIF. The CDR3 DNA sequence: TGTGCCTGTGACAGCTTGCTTCTACCGTTCCCCCCAGTACCGGGCACCGATAAACTCATCTTT.

Concerning this clone itself: Possible read error: a much larger clone is one base away. The genes are TRDV2 and TRDJ3, with TRDD3 matching over 8 bases. Trimming took 0 bases from V and 0 from J; bases not matched to a gene: 3. The CDR3 spans 18 residues. Germline assignment: CDR1 GEAIGNYY and CDR2 EKD. The CDR3 region is CACDTVLGVSWDTRQMFF. CDR3 nucleotides: TGTGCCTGTGACACCGTACTGGGGGTCTCCTGGGACACCCGACAGATGTTTTTC.

By share, this clone ranks as medium-sized (0.01 to 0.1%). The chain has TRDV2 and TRDJ1; the match to TRDD3 covers 10 bases. Per germline, CDR1 GEAIGNYY and CDR2 EKD. The CDR3 has 17 amino acids. With 1 base clipped from V and 0 bases from J, the junction kept 7 bases outside the gene matches. The CDR3 protein is CACDTLEGDTYTDKLIF. The CDR3 DNA reads as TGTGCCTGTGACACGTTAGAGGGGGATACGTACACCGATAAACTCATCTTT.

The chain recombines TRDV1 with TRDJ1, with D perhaps TRDD2 or TRDD3 (9 bases each). V was trimmed by 0 bases and J by 2 bases, leaving 34 bases between them. This CDR3 is built from 23 residues. CDR1 and CDR2 from the germline V gene are TSWWSYY and QGS. The CDR3 reads CALGELPLPSYYWGTRATDKLIF. CDR3 sequence (DNA): TGTGCTCTTGGGGAACTACCCCTGCCTTCCTACTACTGGGGGACTCGGGCAACCGATAAACTCATCTTT.

Details on this clone: One end of the junction varies from germline; a read error may be responsible. CDR3 DNA: TGTGCTCTTGGGGCACGCGGTTCCTGGTACTGGGGGACTTACACCGATGAACTCATCTTT. Amino acids: CALGARGSWYWGTYTDELIF. V gene TRDV1 combines with J gene TRDJ1; 9 bases are shared with TRDD3. Germline CDR1 is TSWWSYY and CDR2 is QGS. The length of the CDR3 is 20 residues.

This clone is medium-sized. V and J are TRDV2 and TRDJ1; 10 nucleotides match TRDD3. Germline assignment: CDR1 GEAIGNYY and CDR2 EKD. V was pared by 0 bases and J by 2 bases, with 5 bases of the junction left unmatched. This CDR3 comprises 16 residues. The CDR3 is CACDTVALGDTDKLIF. In DNA, the CDR3 is TGTGCCTGTGACACCGTGGCACTGGGGGATACCGATAAACTCATCTTT.

This clone was recorded a few times. The protein in this entry is translated from the DNA; at residue 11 it differs from the protein listed in TCRdb. The chain is built from TRDV2 and TRDJ1, with 10 bases lining up with TRDD3. CDR1 GEAIGNYY and CDR2 EKD come from the germline V gene. V lost 1 base to trimming and J lost 4 bases; unmatched junction nucleotides: 14. This CDR3 comprises 18 residues. The CDR3 DNA reads TGTGCCTGTGACACTTTGCTGGGGGATAAGGGGGACGGCGATAAACTCATCTTT. Protein sequence: CACDTLLGDKGDGDKLIF.

Concerning this clone itself: The TCRdb protein, from a much larger clone, departs from this DNA's translation at residue 12, likely by read error; the protein shown derives from the DNA. This chain joins TRDV2 and TRDJ1; 10 nucleotides line up with TRDD3. J gave up 6 bases and V 0 bases, and 15 bases lay outside the gene matches. Germline V gene lookup returns CDR1 GEAIGNYY and CDR2 EKD. The CDR3 covers 18 residues. Here the CDR3 reads CACDTVFLGDRALNKLIF. The DNA for the CDR3 is TGTGCCTGTGACACCGTCTTTCTGGGGGATAGGGCTCTAAATAAACTCATCTTT.

This clone is judged medium-sized (0.01 to 0.1%). The DNA is omitted, as the CDR3 cannot be located on it reliably, and the CDR3 follows TCRdb's listing. The chain has TRAV29/DV5 and TRDJ1; the table names TRDD3, a call not compared with the DNA. Germline CDR1 and CDR2: NSMFDY and ISSIKDK. The CDR3 is made up of 21 amino acids, end residues included. Here the CDR3 reads CSVLLCSKRASYVVGARKLIF.

The sample holds a few counts of this clone. The chain has TRDV1 and TRDJ1; D tentatively reads TRDD1 or TRDD3 (5 bases each). V gave up 0 bases and J gave up 1 base, with 45 bases separating them. The CDR3 has 27 residues. Germline CDR1 and CDR2: TSWWSYY and QGS. CDR3 protein: CALGELDLFSKPRPQGKSRSGTDKLIF. DNA of the CDR3: TGTGCTCTTGGGGAACTGGACCTCTTCTCAAAACCGCGTCCGCAGGGGAAATCTAGATCCGGCACCGATAAACTCATCTTT.

A few counts support this clone. One base away lies a much larger clone, so this may be a sequencing read error. The rearrangement links TRDV2 to TRDJ1; 11 nucleotides line up with TRDD3. CDR3 length equals 14 residues. V was pared by 3 bases and J by 5 bases, with 4 bases of the junction left unmatched. Germline CDR1 reads GEAIGNYY; CDR2 reads EKD. The CDR3 region is CACDRLGDRDKLIF. CDR3 coding DNA: TGTGCCTGTGACCGACTGGGGGATAGGGATAAACTCATCTTT.

This clone ranks as large. The identical CDR3 is also encoded by other nucleotide sequences in the sample. The chain combines TRDV2 with TRDJ2; 10 bases fit TRDD3. Trimming at V came to 3 bases and at J to 5 bases, leaving 2 bases not matched to a gene. This CDR3 is built from 14 residues. From germline, CDR1 is GEAIGNYY and CDR2 EKD. As DNA, the CDR3 is TGTGCCTGTGACGTACTGGGGGATACAGCACAACTCTTCTTT. Translation gives CACDVLGDTAQLFF.

This clone was counted only a few times. The chain uses TRDV2 and TRDJ1; D possibly corresponds to TRDD3 (6 bases). Trimming took off 4 bases at V and 0 bases at J, with 20 bases between the two ends. The CDR3 has 17 residues. CDR1 is GEAIGNYY and CDR2 is EKD in the germline V gene. This CDR3 reads CACEIGGPSPYTDKLIF. The CDR3 region has the DNA TGTGCCTGTGAGATAGGGGGACCTAGCCCGTACACCGATAAACTCATCTTT.

This clone counts as medium-sized. Other DNA sequences from this sample encode an identical CDR3 as well. The V gene is TRDV2, the J gene TRDJ3, with TRDD3 identical over 10 bases. CDR3 length: 20 residues. CDR1 is GEAIGNYY, CDR2 EKD, per germline. The trim removed 0 bases at V and 0 bases at J, leaving 7 bases unmatched. The CDR3 nucleotides are TGTGCCTGTGACACCGCCGGGGGATACGGGAGCTCCTGGGACACCCGACAGATGTTTTTC. Amino acid sequence: CACDTAGGYGSSWDTRQMFF.

The chain recombines TRDV2 with TRDJ3; tentatively, D is TRDD3 (6 bases). Since TCRdb gives no J gene, matching the DNA to germline was used here to assign it. With 3 bases removed from V and 0 bases from J, the gap between germline ends came to 20 bases. The length of the CDR3 is 20 residues. Germline V gene lookup returns CDR1 GEAIGNYY and CDR2 EKD. The CDR3 loop is CACDPPEWGPGSWDTRQMFF. CDR3 coding DNA: TGTGCCTGTGACCCGCCCGAATGGGGGCCTGGCTCCTGGGACACCCGACAGATGTTTTTC.

The chain links TRDV2 to TRDJ3; TRDD3 is a possible D gene (6 bases). Between the trimmed V and J ends, which lost 0 bases and 0 bases, there was a span of 35 bases. The CDR3 totals 26 residues. In germline, CDR1 is GEAIGNYY, CDR2 EKD. In DNA form, the CDR3 reads TGTGCCTGTGACACCGTAAATTCGCAAATTGTTGAGGGGGACACGCCCCGCTCCTGGGACACCCGACAGATGTTTTTC. Translation gives CACDTVNSQIVEGDTPRSWDTRQMFF.

Remarks on this clone: Relative to the germline gene, one junction end is altered; a read error may explain this. J is TRDJ3 and V is TRDV2, with D unclear. TCRdb is silent on the J gene; assignment here came from matching the DNA to germline. Per the germline V gene, CDR1 is GEAIGNYY and CDR2 is EKD. CDR3 length: 20 residues. The CDR3 bases are TGTGCCTGTGACACGGTGTCGGACCGTCGGGCCTCCCGGGACACCCGACAGATGTTTTTC. Its protein is CACDTVSDRRASRDTRQMFF.

This clone appeared a few times. This sequence may be a read error, since a much larger clone differs from it by one base. At the DNA level, this CDR3 is encoded by other sequences in the same sample as well. This chain links TRDV2 with TRDJ1; D is undetermined. The CDR3 contains 15 residues. Per the germline V gene, CDR1 is GEAIGNYY and CDR2 is EKD. The CDR3 here is CACDPLVHKTDKLIF. The DNA for the CDR3 is TGTGCCTGTGACCCTCTCGTTCACAAGACCGATAAGCTCATCTTT.

Details on this clone: The junction and the germline gene differ at one end; a read error may be behind it. This same CDR3 is encoded by further DNA sequences in the sample. The chain couples TRDV2 to TRDJ2; 13 bases map to TRDD3. CDR3 length: 18 amino acids. CDR1 GEAIGNYY and CDR2 EKD come from the germline V gene. The CDR3 is CACDTVLGDTRLTAQLFF. CDR3 DNA sequence: TGTGCCTGCGACACCGTACTGGGGGATACGCGACTGACAGCACAACTCTTCTTT.